This TCR beta chain is from a study of blood T cell repertoires in COVID-19. Across the study: COVID-19 samples, acute and convalescent, were from the United States, Italy and Spain. The analysed material was cDNA or gDNA that came from T cells, B-cell-depleted T cells, or PBMCs.

Methods used by the authors: Reference gene primer amplification gave nucleated cell count estimates. Clones were read by immunoSEQ multiplex PCR, and TCRdb kept only the in-frame ones, dropping some. D and trimming were read from the DNA, whereas the V and J calls and clone size are those reported in that table. The sample lists around 57,000 clones; roughly 84% were seen once. Germline V gives CDR1 GTSNPN, CDR2 SVGIG (reference sequence). The CDR3 is made up of 15 amino acids. V was clipped by 2 bases and J by 0 bases, with 11 bases between them. The receptor was derived from a man aged 50 to 60 with active COVID-19. This chain links TRBV30 with TRBJ2-1; D is possibly TRBD2 (6 bases). Sequenced material: peripheral blood. The CDR3 DNA follows: TGTGCCTGGAGTCTTAGCGGACACTCCTACAATGAGCAGTTCTTC. It is translated as CAWSLSGHSYNEQFF.